This is a list of T cell receptor beta chains from one sample in a study of cytomegalovirus exposure and HLA in healthy donors. Clones were read by immunoSEQ multiplex PCR, and TCRdb kept only the in-frame ones, dropping some. The repertoire has roughly 100,000 clones, around 75% of them found once; the top ten carry 2.5%. The sample taken for sequencing was PBMCs. All receptors derive from a man between 35 and 55 years old in good health and CMV-seronegative. CDR3s include the opening cysteine and the closing phenylalanine or tryptophan. Each record gives: clone size, J gene, D gene, V gene, CDR3 protein, CDR3 DNA. A D gene is named only where the DNA matches it firmly. The listing skips clone size in some rows; elsewhere it reads once, few, many or a size class.

clone_size: .
j_call: TRBJ2-7
d_call: TRBD1
v_call: TRBV7-9
cdr3_aa: CASSLGGTVLGEQYF
cdr3_nt: TGTGCCAGCAGCTTAGGGGGGACAGTTCTAGGGGAGCAGTACTTC

clone_size: .
j_call: TRBJ1-1
d_call: .
v_call: TRBV14
cdr3_aa: CASSLVLFRDNTEAFF
cdr3_nt: TGTGCCAGCAGCCTAGTCCTCTTCAGGGATAACACTGAAGCTTTCTTT

clone_size: .
j_call: TRBJ1-1
d_call: .
v_call: TRBV2
cdr3_aa: CASSERSFNTEAFF
cdr3_nt: TGTGCCAGCAGTGAGAGGAGTTTTAACACTGAAGCTTTCTTT

clone_size: .
j_call: TRBJ1-1
d_call: .
v_call: TRBV6-5
cdr3_aa: CASITTRGTNEAFF
cdr3_nt: TGTGCCAGCATCACTACTCGGGGTACCAACGAAGCTTTCTTT

clone_size: few
j_call: TRBJ2-1
d_call: .
v_call: TRBV10-3
cdr3_aa: CAISESGRGLNNEQFF
cdr3_nt: TGTGCCATCAGTGAGTCGGGCCGGGGACTGAACAATGAGCAGTTCTTC

clone_size: .
j_call: TRBJ2-7
d_call: .
v_call: TRBV10-3
cdr3_aa: CAISELPDRGGFGGEQYF
cdr3_nt: TGTGCCATCAGTGAGTTACCGGACAGAGGGGGATTTGGCGGCGAGCAGTACTTC

clone_size: .
j_call: TRBJ2-4
d_call: .
v_call: TRBV6-1
cdr3_aa: CASSDLRDLAKNIQHF
cdr3_nt: TGTGCCAGCAGTGATTTGCGGGATCTAGCCAAAAACATTCAGCACTTC

clone_size: .
j_call: TRBJ1-3
d_call: TRBD1
v_call: TRBV7-2
cdr3_aa: CASSIDRGRGNTIYF
cdr3_nt: TGTGCCAGCAGCATAGACAGGGGGCGTGGAAACACCATATATTTT

clone_size: .
j_call: TRBJ1-2
d_call: .
v_call: TRBV21-1
cdr3_aa: CASSAGQGASGYTF
cdr3_nt: TGTGCCAGCAGCGCGGGACAGGGGGCGTCTGGCTACACCTTC

clone_size: .
j_call: TRBJ1-4
d_call: .
v_call: TRBV6-1
cdr3_aa: CASSEGAVEKLFF
cdr3_nt: TGTGCCAGCAGTGAGGGGGCTGTGGAAAAACTGTTTTTT

clone_size: .
j_call: TRBJ2-2
d_call: .
v_call: TRBV6-5
cdr3_aa: CASRNGAPTGELFF
cdr3_nt: TGTGCCAGCCGGAATGGAGCGCCCACCGGGGAGCTGTTTTTT

clone_size: .
j_call: TRBJ2-7
d_call: .
v_call: TRBV6-6
cdr3_aa: CASSYAGSSYEQYF
cdr3_nt: TGTGCCAGCAGTTACGCGGGGAGCTCCTACGAGCAGTACTTC

clone_size: few
j_call: TRBJ2-7
d_call: TRBD1
v_call: TRBV7-2
cdr3_aa: CASSPDRDRTYEQYF
cdr3_nt: TGTGCCAGCAGCCCCGACCGGGACAGAACCTACGAGCAGTACTTC

clone_size: .
j_call: TRBJ1-2
d_call: .
v_call: TRBV9
cdr3_aa: CASSLMDTGEDYGYTF
cdr3_nt: TGTGCCAGCAGCCTCATGGACACCGGAGAAGACTATGGCTACACCTTC

clone_size: .
j_call: TRBJ2-1
d_call: TRBD2
v_call: TRBV7-2
cdr3_aa: CASSLGGGSYNEQFF
cdr3_nt: TGTGCCAGCAGCTTAGGGGGGGGCTCCTACAATGAGCAGTTCTTC

clone_size: few
j_call: TRBJ1-2
d_call: .
v_call: TRBV29-1
cdr3_aa: CSVDRDFGYGYTF
cdr3_nt: TGCAGCGTTGACAGGGATTTCGGCTATGGCTACACCTTC

clone_size: .
j_call: TRBJ2-3
d_call: .
v_call: TRBV9
cdr3_aa: CASSVGRGRTDTQYF
cdr3_nt: TGTGCCAGCAGCGTAGGGCGGGGGCGGACAGATACGCAGTATTTT

clone_size: .
j_call: TRBJ2-7
d_call: TRBD2
v_call: TRBV14
cdr3_aa: CASSQGAGGRLEEQYF
cdr3_nt: TGTGCCAGCAGCCAAGGGGCGGGGGGGCGATTAGAGGAGCAGTACTTC

clone_size: .
j_call: TRBJ1-2
d_call: .
v_call: TRBV11-1
cdr3_aa: CASSLDPSGTSNYGYTF
cdr3_nt: TGTGCCAGCAGCTTAGATCCCTCCGGGACATCTAACTATGGCTACACCTTC

clone_size: .
j_call: TRBJ2-7
d_call: .
v_call: TRBV21-1
cdr3_aa: CASSKAIGTPLSYEQYF
cdr3_nt: TGTGCCAGCAGCAAGGCTATCGGGACACCACTATCCTACGAGCAGTACTTC

clone_size: few
j_call: TRBJ1-2
d_call: TRBD1
v_call: TRBV9
cdr3_aa: CASSAATDRGPNYGYTF
cdr3_nt: TGTGCCAGCAGCGCTGCAACTGACAGGGGGCCTAACTATGGCTACACCTTC

clone_size: .
j_call: TRBJ1-5
d_call: TRBD1
v_call: TRBV5-6
cdr3_aa: CASSIDGQVAQPQHF
cdr3_nt: TGTGCCAGCAGCATAGATGGACAGGTTGCTCAGCCCCAGCATTTT

clone_size: .
j_call: TRBJ2-7
d_call: .
v_call: TRBV15
cdr3_aa: CATSFSTSAFEQYF
cdr3_nt: TGTGCCACCAGCTTCTCGACTAGTGCCTTCGAGCAGTACTTC

clone_size: once
j_call: TRBJ2-5
d_call: TRBD1
v_call: TRBV27
cdr3_aa: CASSLSKGQRTQETQYF
cdr3_nt: TGTGCCAGCAGTCTATCGAAGGGACAGAGAACCCAAGAGACCCAGTACTTC

clone_size: .
j_call: TRBJ1-5
d_call: .
v_call: TRBV6-1
cdr3_aa: CASRSGTLGPQHF
cdr3_nt: TGTGCCAGCAGGTCCGGGACATTAGGGCCCCAGCATTTT

clone_size: .
j_call: TRBJ2-2
d_call: TRBD1
v_call: TRBV2
cdr3_aa: CASSGTGGGYAGELFF
cdr3_nt: TGTGCCAGCAGTGGCACAGGGGGCGGTTATGCCGGGGAGCTGTTTTTT

clone_size: few
j_call: TRBJ1-1
d_call: .
v_call: TRBV11-2
cdr3_aa: CASSFGGPDTEAFF
cdr3_nt: TGTGCCAGCAGCTTCGGGGGGCCCGACACTGAAGCTTTCTTT

clone_size: few
j_call: TRBJ2-3
d_call: TRBD2
v_call: TRBV5-1
cdr3_aa: CASQSGGVTDTQYF
cdr3_nt: TGCGCCAGCCAAAGCGGGGGGGTCACAGATACGCAGTATTTT

clone_size: .
j_call: TRBJ1-2
d_call: .
v_call: TRBV6-5
cdr3_aa: CASNGPANYGYTF
cdr3_nt: TGTGCCAGCAATGGGCCCGCTAACTATGGCTACACCTTC

clone_size: few
j_call: TRBJ2-1
d_call: .
v_call: TRBV7-2
cdr3_aa: CASSPNSWERVVNEQFF
cdr3_nt: TGTGCCAGCAGCCCGAATTCTTGGGAGCGGGTCGTTAATGAGCAGTTCTTC

clone_size: .
j_call: TRBJ1-1
d_call: TRBD1
v_call: TRBV5-1
cdr3_aa: CASSYGTGTEAFF
cdr3_nt: TGCGCCAGCAGCTACGGGACAGGCACTGAAGCTTTCTTT

clone_size: once
j_call: TRBJ1-5
d_call: .
v_call: TRBV2
cdr3_aa: CASRREGISNQPQHF
cdr3_nt: TGTGCCAGCAGGCGGGAAGGGATAAGCAATCAGCCCCAGCATTTT

clone_size: .
j_call: TRBJ2-7
d_call: .
v_call: TRBV6-5
cdr3_aa: CASNAPGAYEQYF
cdr3_nt: TGTGCCAGCAACGCCCCGGGGGCCTACGAGCAGTACTTC

clone_size: .
j_call: TRBJ2-1
d_call: TRBD2
v_call: TRBV10-3
cdr3_aa: CAIGQGGSYNEQFF
cdr3_nt: TGTGCCATCGGCCAGGGAGGGTCGTACAATGAGCAGTTCTTC

clone_size: few
j_call: TRBJ2-5
d_call: TRBD2
v_call: TRBV5-1
cdr3_aa: CASSLSGGPGETQYF
cdr3_nt: TGCGCCAGCAGCTTAAGCGGGGGACCGGGAGAGACCCAGTACTTC

clone_size: few
j_call: TRBJ2-1
d_call: .
v_call: TRBV7-9
cdr3_aa: CASSYRGGNEQFF
cdr3_nt: TGTGCCAGCAGCTATAGGGGGGGCAATGAGCAGTTCTTC

clone_size: .
j_call: TRBJ2-5
d_call: .
v_call: TRBV1
cdr3_aa: CTSSQGGQGGCETQYF
cdr3_nt: TGCACCAGCAGCCAAGGAGGCCAGGGAGGATGCGAGACCCAGTACTTC

clone_size: few
j_call: TRBJ2-1
d_call: TRBD2
v_call: TRBV7-6
cdr3_aa: CASSSTTSGGYNEQFF
cdr3_nt: TGTGCCAGCAGCTCTACTACTAGCGGGGGCTACAATGAGCAGTTCTTC

clone_size: .
j_call: TRBJ2-7
d_call: TRBD2
v_call: TRBV11-2
cdr3_aa: CASSLMWPSGGYEQYF
cdr3_nt: TGTGCCAGCAGCTTAATGTGGCCTAGCGGGGGGTACGAGCAGTACTTC

clone_size: few
j_call: TRBJ2-7
d_call: TRBD1
v_call: TRBV6-1
cdr3_aa: CASSDLGTVTYEQYF
cdr3_nt: TGTGCCAGCAGTGATCTCGGGACAGTCACCTACGAGCAGTACTTC

clone_size: .
j_call: TRBJ1-1
d_call: TRBD1
v_call: TRBV29-1
cdr3_aa: CSVDRENTEAFF
cdr3_nt: TGCAGCGTGGACAGGGAGAACACTGAAGCTTTCTTT

clone_size: .
j_call: TRBJ1-5
d_call: TRBD1
v_call: TRBV6-1
cdr3_aa: CASSEALRGLQPQHF
cdr3_nt: TGTGCCAGCAGTGAAGCATTGAGGGGGCTTCAGCCCCAGCATTTT

clone_size: .
j_call: TRBJ2-1
d_call: .
v_call: TRBV19
cdr3_aa: CASTSGQGSYNEQFF
cdr3_nt: .

clone_size: .
j_call: TRBJ2-7
d_call: TRBD1
v_call: TRBV10-3
cdr3_aa: CAISESPPGDRVYEQYF
cdr3_nt: TGTGCCATCAGTGAGTCACCCCCTGGGGACAGGGTTTACGAGCAGTACTTC

clone_size: .
j_call: TRBJ2-3
d_call: TRBD2
v_call: TRBV5-1
cdr3_aa: CASSEGRGLGDTQYF
cdr3_nt: TGCGCCAGCAGCGAGGGGAGGGGACTAGGAGATACGCAGTATTTT

clone_size: once
j_call: TRBJ2-7
d_call: TRBD1
v_call: TRBV2
cdr3_aa: CASSSSGTVSYEQYF
cdr3_nt: TGTGCCAGCAGTAGCTCCGGGACAGTCTCCTACGAGCAGTACTTC

clone_size: few
j_call: TRBJ1-1
d_call: .
v_call: TRBV7-8
cdr3_aa: CASSLRHGNTEAFF
cdr3_nt: TGTGCCAGCAGCTTGAGACACGGGAACACTGAAGCTTTCTTT

clone_size: .
j_call: TRBJ2-7
d_call: TRBD1
v_call: TRBV29-1
cdr3_aa: CSYRTGGLDEQYF
cdr3_nt: TGCAGCTACAGGACAGGGGGATTGGACGAGCAGTACTTC

clone_size: .
j_call: TRBJ2-3
d_call: TRBD2
v_call: TRBV10-2
cdr3_aa: CASRITGGDVDTQYF
cdr3_nt: TGCGCCAGCAGGATCACCGGGGGGGATGTGGATACGCAGTATTTT

clone_size: .
j_call: TRBJ2-2
d_call: .
v_call: TRBV7-2
cdr3_aa: CASSNRPEALGELFF
cdr3_nt: TGTGCCAGCAGCAACAGGCCCGAGGCCCTCGGGGAGCTGTTTTTT

clone_size: few
j_call: TRBJ1-4
d_call: .
v_call: TRBV4-2
cdr3_aa: CASSQDRGEKLFF
cdr3_nt: TGTGCCAGCAGCCAAGACCGGGGTGAAAAACTGTTTTTT

clone_size: .
j_call: TRBJ1-5
d_call: .
v_call: TRBV27
cdr3_aa: CASSFGAGTDQPQHF
cdr3_nt: .

clone_size: .
j_call: TRBJ1-4
d_call: TRBD1
v_call: TRBV25-1
cdr3_aa: CASSVPGGTAEKLFF
cdr3_nt: TGTGCCAGCAGTGTTCCAGGGGGGACAGCTGAAAAACTGTTTTTT

clone_size: .
j_call: TRBJ2-1
d_call: TRBD2
v_call: TRBV5-1
cdr3_aa: CASSIIPGLADNEQFF
cdr3_nt: TGCGCCAGCAGCATTATACCGGGACTAGCGGACAATGAGCAGTTCTTC

clone_size: .
j_call: TRBJ2-7
d_call: .
v_call: TRBV5-1
cdr3_aa: CASSLVGDEQYF
cdr3_nt: TGCGCCAGCAGCCTAGTCGGGGACGAGCAGTACTTC